This TCR beta chain was documented in a study of post-analysis software for immune sequencing data. Whole-study results and caveats: Compared with controls, patients had more of about 5 TRBV segments, including TRBV5-6, TRBV5-1 and TRBV20-1.

This clonotype occurred a few times. Its cognate antigen is unknown. The junction had 3 bases not matched to a gene; V was cut back by 5 bases and J by 0 bases. CDR3 length: 17 residues. Germline V lookup: CDR1 SGHAT, CDR2 FQNNGV. Unique molecular identifiers had been added to the TCR beta cDNA libraries. MiXCR was run by TCRdb on the PCR reads, yielding one entry per CDR3 protein. The sample contains 650,000 to 900,000 distinct CDR3 sequences, under 60% of which appear only once. Sequencing used blood. The receptor comes from a girl aged 5-17 years with multiple sclerosis. The chain couples TRBV11-2 to TRBJ2-1; 14 positions agree with TRBD2. The CDR3 nucleotides read TGTGCCAGCAGCCGGGGGACTAGCGGGAGCTCCTACAATGAGCAGTTCTTC. Its translation: CASSRGTSGSSYNEQFF.